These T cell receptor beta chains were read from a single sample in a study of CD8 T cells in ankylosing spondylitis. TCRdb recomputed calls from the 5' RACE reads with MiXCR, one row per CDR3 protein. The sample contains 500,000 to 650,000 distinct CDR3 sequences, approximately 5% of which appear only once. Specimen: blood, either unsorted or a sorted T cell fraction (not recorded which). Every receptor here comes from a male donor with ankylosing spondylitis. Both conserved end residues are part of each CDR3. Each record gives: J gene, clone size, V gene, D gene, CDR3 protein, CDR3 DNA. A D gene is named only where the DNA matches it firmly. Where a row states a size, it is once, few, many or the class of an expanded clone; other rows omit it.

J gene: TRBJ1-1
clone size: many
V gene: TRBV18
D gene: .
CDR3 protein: CASSPGLTEAFF
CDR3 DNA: TGTGCCAGCTCACCAGGGCTCACTGAAGCTTTCTTT

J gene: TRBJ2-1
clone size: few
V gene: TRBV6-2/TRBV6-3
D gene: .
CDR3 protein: CASSLRTQGSHNEQFF
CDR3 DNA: TGTGCCAGCTCCTTAAGGACCCAGGGGTCCCACAATGAGCAGTTCTTC

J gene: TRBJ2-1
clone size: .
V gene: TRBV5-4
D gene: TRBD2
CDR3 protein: CASSLWGLAGTAGGNEQFF
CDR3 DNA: TGTGCCAGCAGCTTATGGGGGCTAGCGGGGACGGCCGGAGGGAATGAGCAGTTCTTC

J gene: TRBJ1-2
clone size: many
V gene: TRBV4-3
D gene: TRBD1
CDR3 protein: CASSQVGTGHGYTF
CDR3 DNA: TGCGCCAGCAGCCAAGTAGGGACAGGGCATGGCTACACCTTC

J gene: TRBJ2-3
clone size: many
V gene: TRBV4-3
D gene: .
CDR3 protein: CASSQILGVPGTKYF
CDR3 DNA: TGCGCCAGCAGCCAAATCCTCGGGGTACCCGGTACTAAGTATTTT

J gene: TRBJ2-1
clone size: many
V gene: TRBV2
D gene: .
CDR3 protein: CASTSTGTREFF
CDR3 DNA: TGTGCCAGCACTAGTACCGGGACAAGGGAGTTCTTC

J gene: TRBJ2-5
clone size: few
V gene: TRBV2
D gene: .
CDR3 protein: CASSDNQETQYF
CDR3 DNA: TGTGCCAGCAGTGACAACCAAGAGACCCAGTACTTC

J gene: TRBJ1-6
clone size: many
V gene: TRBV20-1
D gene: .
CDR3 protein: CSARDVGVGSPLHF
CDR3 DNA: TGCAGTGCTAGAGATGTAGGGGTAGGCTCACCCCTCCACTTT

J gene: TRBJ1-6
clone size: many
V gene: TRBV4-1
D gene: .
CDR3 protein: CASSQVHPRVPNSPLHF
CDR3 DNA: TGCGCCAGCAGCCAGGTCCACCCCCGGGTCCCTAATTCACCCCTCCACTTT

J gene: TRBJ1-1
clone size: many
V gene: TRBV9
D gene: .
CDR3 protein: CASSALISNLGTEAFF
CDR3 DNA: TGTGCCAGCAGCGCCTTGATTTCAAATCTGGGGACTGAAGCTTTCTTT

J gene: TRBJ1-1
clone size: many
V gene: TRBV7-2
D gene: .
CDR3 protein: CASSSVRGYTEAFF
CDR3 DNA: TGTGCCAGCAGCTCTGTTCGGGGGTACACTGAAGCTTTCTTT

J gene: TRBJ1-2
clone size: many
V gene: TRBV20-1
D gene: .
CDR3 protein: CSAQGGVYGYTF
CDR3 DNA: TGCAGTGCCCAGGGAGGGGTCTATGGCTACACCTTC

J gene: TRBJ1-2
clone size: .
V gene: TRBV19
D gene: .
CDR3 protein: CASSIPVYGYTF
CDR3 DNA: TGTGCCAGTAGTATACCAGTCTATGGCTACACCTTC

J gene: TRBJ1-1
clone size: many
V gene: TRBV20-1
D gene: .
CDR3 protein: CSAPRPEGTEAFF
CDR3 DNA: TGCAGTGCCCCGCGGCCAGAGGGTACTGAAGCTTTCTTT

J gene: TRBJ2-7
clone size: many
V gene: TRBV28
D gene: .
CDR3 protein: CASSPEQYF
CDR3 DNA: TGTGCCAGCAGTCCCGAGCAGTACTTC

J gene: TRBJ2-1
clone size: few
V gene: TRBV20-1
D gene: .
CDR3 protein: CSAKNNEQFF
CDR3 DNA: TGCAGTGCGAAGAACAATGAGCAGTTCTTC

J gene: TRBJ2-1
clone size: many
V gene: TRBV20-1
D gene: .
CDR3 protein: CSASGLLAPFF
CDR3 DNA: TGCAGTGCTAGTGGGCTTCTTGCCCCGTTCTTC

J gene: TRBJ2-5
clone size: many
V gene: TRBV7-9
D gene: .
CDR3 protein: CASSARRETQYF
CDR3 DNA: TGTGCCAGCAGCGCGCGACGAGAGACCCAGTACTTC

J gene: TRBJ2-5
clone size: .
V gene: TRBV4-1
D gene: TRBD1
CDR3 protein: CASSLLGQRQETQYF
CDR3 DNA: TGCGCCAGCAGCTTATTGGGACAGAGACAAGAGACCCAGTACTTC

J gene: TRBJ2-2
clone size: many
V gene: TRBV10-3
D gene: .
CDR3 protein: CAISPRDRSPGELFF
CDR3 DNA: TGTGCCATCAGTCCCCGGGACCGTTCCCCCGGGGAGCTGTTTTTT

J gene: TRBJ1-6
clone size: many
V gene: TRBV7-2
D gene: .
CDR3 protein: CASSTRRAAGPLHF
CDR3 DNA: TGTGCCAGCAGCACACGTAGGGCTGCTGGACCCCTCCACTTT

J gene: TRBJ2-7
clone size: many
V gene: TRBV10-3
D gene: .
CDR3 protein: CAISPARAGPTSSYEQYF
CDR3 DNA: TGTGCCATCAGTCCTGCTAGGGCCGGGCCTACTAGCTCCTACGAGCAGTACTTC

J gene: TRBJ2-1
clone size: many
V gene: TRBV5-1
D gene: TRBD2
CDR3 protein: CASSLSGTSDVFLYNEQFF
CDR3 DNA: TGCGCCAGCAGCTTGTCGGGGACTAGCGATGTATTCCTCTACAATGAGCAGTTCTTC

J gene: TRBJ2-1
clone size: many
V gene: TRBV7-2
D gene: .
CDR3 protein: CASSRGRANEQFF
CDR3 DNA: TGTGCCAGCAGCAGGGGCCGGGCCAATGAGCAGTTCTTC

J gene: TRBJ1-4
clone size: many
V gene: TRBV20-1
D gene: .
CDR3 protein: CSAVTEDREKLFF
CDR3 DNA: TGCAGTGCGGTGACAGAGGATAGGGAAAAACTGTTTTTT

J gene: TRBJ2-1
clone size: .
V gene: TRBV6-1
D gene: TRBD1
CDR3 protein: CASRRGQSVEQFF
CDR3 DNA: TGTGCCAGCAGAAGGGGACAGTCAGTTGAGCAGTTCTTC

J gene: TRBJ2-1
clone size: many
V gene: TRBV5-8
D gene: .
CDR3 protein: CASSLWTVRGDEQFF
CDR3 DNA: TGTGCCAGCAGCTTGTGGACGGTCCGGGGCGATGAGCAGTTCTTC

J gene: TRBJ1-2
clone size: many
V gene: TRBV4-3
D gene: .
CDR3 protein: CASSLIRGINYGYTF
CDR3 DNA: TGCGCCAGCAGCCTCATAAGGGGGATTAACTATGGCTACACCTTC

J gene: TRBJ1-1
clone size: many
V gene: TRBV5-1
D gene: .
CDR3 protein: CASSGLTGNTEAFF
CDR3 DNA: TGCGCCAGCAGCGGACTGACAGGGAACACTGAAGCTTTCTTT

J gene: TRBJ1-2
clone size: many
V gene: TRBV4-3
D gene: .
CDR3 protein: CASSQPGYGYTF
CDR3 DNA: TGCGCCAGCAGCCAACCCGGCTATGGCTACACCTTC

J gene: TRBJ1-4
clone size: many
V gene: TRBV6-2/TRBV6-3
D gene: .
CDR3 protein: CASSSQPDEKLFF
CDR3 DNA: TGTGCCAGCAGCAGCCAGCCCGATGAAAAACTGTTTTTT

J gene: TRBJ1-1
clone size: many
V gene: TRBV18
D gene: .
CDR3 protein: CASSLGLGRDTEAFF
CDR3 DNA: TGTGCCAGCTCACTTGGACTCGGGAGAGACACTGAAGCTTTCTTT

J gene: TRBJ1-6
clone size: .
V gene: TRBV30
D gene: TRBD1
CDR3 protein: CAWRRGTGFRSPLHF
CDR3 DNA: TGTGCCTGGAGGCGTGGGACAGGGTTTAGATCACCCCTCCACTTT

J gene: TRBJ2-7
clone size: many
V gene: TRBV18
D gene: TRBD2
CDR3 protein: CASSPPSGSYEQYF
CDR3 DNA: TGCGCCAGCAGCCCCCCCAGCGGGAGTTACGAGCAGTACTTC

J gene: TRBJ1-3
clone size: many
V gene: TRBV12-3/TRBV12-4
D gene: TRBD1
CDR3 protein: CASSPRQGVTGNTIYF
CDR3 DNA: TGTGCCAGCAGTCCCCGACAGGGGGTGACTGGAAACACCATATATTTT

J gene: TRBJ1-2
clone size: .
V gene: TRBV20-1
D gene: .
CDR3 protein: CSARDFGTRGGYTF
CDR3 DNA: TGCAGTGCTAGAGATTTCGGTACAAGAGGGGGCTACACCTTC

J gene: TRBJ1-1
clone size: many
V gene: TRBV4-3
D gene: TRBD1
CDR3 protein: CASSQVPGQGLNTEAFF
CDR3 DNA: TGCGCCAGCAGCCAAGTTCCCGGACAGGGCTTGAACACTGAAGCTTTCTTT

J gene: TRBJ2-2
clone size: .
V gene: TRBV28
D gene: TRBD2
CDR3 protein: CASSTPTSGRAEELFF
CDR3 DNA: TGTGCCAGCAGTACACCGACTAGCGGGAGGGCCGAGGAGCTGTTTTTT

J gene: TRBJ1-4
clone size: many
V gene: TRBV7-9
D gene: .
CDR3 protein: CASSLDWDEKLFF
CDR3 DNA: TGTGCCAGCAGCTTAGATTGGGATGAAAAACTGTTTTTT

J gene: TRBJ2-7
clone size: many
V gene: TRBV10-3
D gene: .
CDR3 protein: CAISDKGLLSSYEQYF
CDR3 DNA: TGTGCCATCAGTGACAAGGGACTGCTAAGCTCCTACGAGCAGTACTTC

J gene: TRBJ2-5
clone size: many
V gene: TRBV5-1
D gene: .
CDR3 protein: CASSLLPGQETQYF
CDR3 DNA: TGCGCCAGCAGCTTGTTGCCAGGACAAGAGACCCAGTACTTC

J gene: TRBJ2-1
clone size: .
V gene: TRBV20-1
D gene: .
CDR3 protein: CSARTKRSPLYNEQFF
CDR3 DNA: TGCAGTGCTAGAACAAAGCGGAGCCCCCTTTACAATGAGCAGTTCTTC

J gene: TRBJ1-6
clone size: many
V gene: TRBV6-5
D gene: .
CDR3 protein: CASSYARGINNSPLHF
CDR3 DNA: TGTGCCAGCAGTTACGCTAGAGGGATAAATAATTCACCCCTCCACTTT

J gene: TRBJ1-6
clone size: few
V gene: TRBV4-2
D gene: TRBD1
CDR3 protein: CASSQDRGRDRNNSPLHF
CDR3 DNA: TGTGCCAGCAGCCAAGATCGAGGAAGGGACAGGAATAATTCACCCCTCCACTTT

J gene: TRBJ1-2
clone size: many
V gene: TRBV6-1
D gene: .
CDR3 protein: CASRKGPNYGYTF
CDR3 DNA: TGTGCCAGCAGAAAAGGACCGAACTATGGCTACACCTTC

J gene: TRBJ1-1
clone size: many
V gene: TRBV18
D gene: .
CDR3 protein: CASSLGAEHTEAFF
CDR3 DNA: TGTGCCAGCTCCCTGGGAGCGGAGCACACTGAAGCTTTCTTT

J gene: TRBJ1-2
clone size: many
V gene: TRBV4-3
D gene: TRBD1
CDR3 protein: CASSQMDRVRGGYTF
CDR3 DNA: TGCGCCAGCAGCCAAATGGACAGGGTTCGTGGTGGCTACACCTTC